This TCR beta chain emerged from a study of cytomegalovirus exposure and HLA in healthy donors. For this clone: What it binds is unknown.

This CDR3 spans 16 amino acids. Germline CDR1 and CDR2: MNHEY and SVGAGI. The junction had 7 bases not matched to a gene; V was cut back by 2 bases and J by 1 base. Vbeta (60) and Jbeta (13) primers were used in the PCR. Here immunoSEQ multiplex PCR was the method, and the copy in TCRdb shows in-frame clones only, minus some. The repertoire holds about 140,000 clones, with roughly 80% as singletons. Study-wide results and limits: Excluded: some indistinguishable V segments such as TRBV6-2 and TRBV6-3. TCR sequences were mostly rare, though some public TCRs occurred in many donors. Altogether, 164 TCR beta chains were recorded as cytomegalovirus-associated.

The receptor was isolated from a woman aged 50 to 60 in good health and CMV-seropositive. Sequenced: PBMCs. The rearrangement joins TRBV6-5 to TRBJ2-7, with 8 positions matching TRBD1. The CDR3 region is CASSYRDRGASYEQYF. The CDR3 nucleotides are TGTGCCAGCAGTTACCGAGACAGGGGAGCATCCTACGAGCAGTACTTC.